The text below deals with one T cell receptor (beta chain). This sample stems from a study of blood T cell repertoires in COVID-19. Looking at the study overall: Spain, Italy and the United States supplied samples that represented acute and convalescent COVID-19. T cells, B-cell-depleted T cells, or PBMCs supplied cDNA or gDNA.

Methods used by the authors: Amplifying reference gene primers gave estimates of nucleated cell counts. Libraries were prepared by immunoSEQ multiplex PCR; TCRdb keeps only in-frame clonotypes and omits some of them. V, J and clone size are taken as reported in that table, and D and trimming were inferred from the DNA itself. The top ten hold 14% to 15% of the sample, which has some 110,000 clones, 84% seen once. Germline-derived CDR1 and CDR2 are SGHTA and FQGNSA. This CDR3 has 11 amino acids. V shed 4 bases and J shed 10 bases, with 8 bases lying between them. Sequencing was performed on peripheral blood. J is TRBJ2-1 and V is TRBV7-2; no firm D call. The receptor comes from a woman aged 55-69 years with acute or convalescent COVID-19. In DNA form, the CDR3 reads TGTGCCAGCAGCTCGAATCAGGAGCAGTTCTTC. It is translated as CASSSNQEQFF.